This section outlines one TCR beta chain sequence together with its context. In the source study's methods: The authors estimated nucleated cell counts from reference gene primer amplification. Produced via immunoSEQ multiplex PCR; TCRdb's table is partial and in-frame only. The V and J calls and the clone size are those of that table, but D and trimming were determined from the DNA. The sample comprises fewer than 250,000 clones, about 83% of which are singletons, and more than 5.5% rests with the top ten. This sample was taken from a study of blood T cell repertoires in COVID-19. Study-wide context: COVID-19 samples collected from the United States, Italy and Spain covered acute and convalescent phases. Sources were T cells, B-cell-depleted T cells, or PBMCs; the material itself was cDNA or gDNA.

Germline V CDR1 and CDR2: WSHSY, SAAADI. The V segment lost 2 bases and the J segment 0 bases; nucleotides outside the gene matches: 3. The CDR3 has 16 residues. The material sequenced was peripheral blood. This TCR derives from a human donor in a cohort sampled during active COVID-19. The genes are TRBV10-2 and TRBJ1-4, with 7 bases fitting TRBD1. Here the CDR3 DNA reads TGCGCCAGCAGTGAGGACAGGGAGGCAACTAATGAAAAACTGTTTTTT. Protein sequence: CASSEDREATNEKLFF.